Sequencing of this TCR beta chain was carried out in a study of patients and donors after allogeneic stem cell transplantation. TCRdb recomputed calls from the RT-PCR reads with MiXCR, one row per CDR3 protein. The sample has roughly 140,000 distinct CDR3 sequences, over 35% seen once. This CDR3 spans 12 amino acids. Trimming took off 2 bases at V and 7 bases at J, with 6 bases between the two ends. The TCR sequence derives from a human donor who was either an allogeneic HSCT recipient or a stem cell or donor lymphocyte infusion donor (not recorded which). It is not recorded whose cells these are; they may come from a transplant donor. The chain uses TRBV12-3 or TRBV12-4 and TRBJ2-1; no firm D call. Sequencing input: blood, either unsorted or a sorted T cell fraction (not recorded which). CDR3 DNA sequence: TGTGCCAGCAGTTTAACCGCGAATGAGCAGTTCTTC. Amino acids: CASSLTANEQFF.